This TCR beta chain appears in the sequencing data of a study of post-analysis software for immune sequencing data. Study results and caveats: Patients used roughly five TRBV segments, including TRBV5-6, TRBV5-1 and TRBV20-1, more often than controls.

Sequencing libraries made from TCR beta cDNA carried unique molecular identifiers. TCRdb re-analysed the PCR reads in MiXCR, keeping a single row per CDR3 protein. The sample holds about 400,000 distinct CDR3 sequences, around 37% seen once. Looked up from germline, CDR1 is LGHNA and CDR2 is YSLEER. This CDR3 has 13 residues. The ends were cut back, 1 base at V and 5 bases at J, with 8 bases in the middle. Only a few counts were recorded for this clonotype. What it binds is not known. The sample comprised blood. This TCR was recovered from a girl aged 10 to 17 with multiple sclerosis. This chain links TRBV4-3 with TRBJ1-1; D gene uncertain. The CDR3 region is CASSQVSGTEAFF. In nucleotides, the CDR3 is TGCGCCAGCAGCCAAGTCTCGGGGACTGAAGCTTTCTTT.